One and the same sample provided the 11 T cell receptor beta chains below, sequenced in a study of Graves' ophthalmopathy and Graves' hyperthyroidism. Researchers took RNA transcripts and amplified TCR beta CDR3 regions from them. HTBI primers were employed in first-round RT-PCR, then a second-round multiplex PCR followed. TCRdb re-called the multiplex PCR reads with MiXCR, one entry per CDR3 protein. The top ten clones hold about 4.1% of a sample with about 600,000 distinct CDR3 sequences, approximately 35% of them seen once. Sample: peripheral blood or thyroid tissue (not recorded which). These receptor sequences come from an adult man with Graves' hyperthyroidism.

Points on this clonotype: This could be a read error, since a much larger clone is one nucleotide away. The J gene is TRBJ1-6, the V gene TRBV19, with D possibly TRBD1 on 5 matching bases. The CDR3 covers 15 residues. Germline CDR1 reads LNHDA; CDR2 reads SQIVND (reference sequence). V lost 9 bases and J lost 8, with 20 bases in between. CDR3 loop: CASGSDSGSYSPLHF. The CDR3 coding sequence is TGTGCCAGCGGCAGTGACAGCGGATCGTATTCACCCCTCCACTTT.

The CDR3 bases are TGTGCCAGCAGCCCTGCTGTGGGACAGGGAAGAACTGGGGCCAACGTCCTGACTTTC. It is translated as CASSPAVGQGRTGANVLTF. The chain employs TRBV7-9 and TRBJ2-6, with TRBD1 matching over 9 bases. CDR1 is SEHNR, CDR2 FQNEAQ, per germline (reference sequence). J was trimmed by 2 bases and V by 5 bases; bases with no gene match: 13. CDR3 length: 19 residues.

DNA for the CDR3: TGTGCCATCAGTGATCGGAAACCGGGACTAGCGGGGGGTCGGGACGAGCAGTACTTC. This gives the protein CAISDRKPGLAGGRDEQYF. The chain employs TRBV10-3 and TRBJ2-7; 15 bases agree with TRBD2. Germline V CDR1 and CDR2: ENHRY, SYGVKD. There are 19 residues in the CDR3. With V trimmed by 3 bases and J by 5 bases, 14 bases remained unmatched.

This clonotype was detected only once. The chain employs TRBV7-3 and TRBJ1-2; TRBD1 is a possible D gene (6 bases). The CDR3 spans 13 residues. The ends were cut back, 5 bases at V and 7 bases at J, with 14 bases in the middle. Germline CDR1 and CDR2: SGHTA and FQGTGA. The CDR3 sequence: CASSLRTEGGYTF. CDR3 sequence (DNA): TGTGCCAGCAGCCTGAGGACAGAAGGTGGCTACACCTTC.

This clonotype has at least ten counts. The chain has TRBV29-1 and TRBJ1-4; 9 bases fit TRBD1. Germline lookup yields CDR1 SQVTM and CDR2 ANQGSEA. With 5 bases clipped from V and 4 bases from J, the junction kept 5 bases outside the gene matches. The CDR3 is made up of 14 amino acids. CDR3 coding DNA: TGCAGCGTTCTTGGGACAGGGAATAATGAAAAACTGTTTTTT. This gives the protein CSVLGTGNNEKLFF.

This clonotype occurred many times. The chain has TRBV7-9 and TRBJ2-7, with D possibly matching TRBD2 (5 bases). The germline gives CDR1 SEHNR, CDR2 FQNEAQ (reference sequence). Trimming took off 2 bases at V and 3 bases at J, with 8 bases between the two ends. The CDR3 is 13 residues long. CDR3 nucleotide sequence: TGTGCCAGCAGCTTACCGGGGTACTACGAGCAGTACTTC. It translates to CASSLPGYYEQYF.

This chain links TRBV20-1 with TRBJ1-1, with D possibly matching TRBD1 (5 bases). The CDR3 sequence is 14 residues long. The V gene lost 4 bases and the J gene lost 4 bases, with 16 bases spanning the gap. Germline V gene data show CDR1 as DFQATT and CDR2 as SNEGSKA (reference sequence). CDR3 in DNA: TGCAGTGCTACGCGGACTATCGGGGGCACTGAAGCTTTCTTT. It is translated as CSATRTIGGTEAFF.

This clonotype came up many times. The germline gene is not matched at one end of the junction; a read error may be the cause. This sequence joins TRBV3-1 and TRBJ1-1, with D tentatively TRBD1 (6 bases). Germline assignment: CDR1 LGHDT and CDR2 YNNKEL (reference sequence). The CDR3 has 14 amino acids. CDR3 in amino acids: CASSQVGGNTEAFF. The CDR3 DNA follows: TGCGCCAGCAGCCAAGTAGGGGGAAACACTGAAGCTTTCTTT.

Many counts were recorded for this clonotype. The chain couples TRBV12-3 or TRBV12-4 to TRBJ2-5; TRBD1 aligns across 9 bases. Trimming removed 6 bases from V and 4 bases from J; junction bases left unmatched: 12. The CDR3 runs 16 residues. Here the CDR3 reads CASSFPTGGHLETQYF. DNA for the CDR3: TGTGCCAGCAGCTTCCCTACAGGGGGCCATTTAGAGACCCAGTACTTC.

The chain uses TRBV29-1 and TRBJ1-1; maybe TRBD1 (5 bases). CDR1 SQVTM and CDR2 ANQGSEA come from the germline V gene. The CDR3 covers 13 residues. The V end was cut by 4 bases, the J end by 4 bases, with 13 bases between. For the CDR3, the DNA is TGCAGCGTTGCGTCAGCAGGGCTCACTGAAGCTTTCTTT. Protein: CSVASAGLTEAFF.

In regard to this clonotype: One end of the junction is discordant with germline, which a read error may explain. The chain uses TRBV2 and TRBJ1-5, with D maybe TRBD1 (5 bases). The CDR3 spans 14 residues. Looked up from germline, CDR1 is SNHLY and CDR2 is FYNNEI. The CDR3 coding sequence is TGTGCCTGCAGTTTACGGGGCCTCGATCAGCCCCAGCATTTT. Its translation is CACSLRGLDQPQHF.